The rows below give T cell receptor beta chains drawn from one sample of a study of blood T cell repertoires in COVID-19. This table comes from immunoSEQ multiplex PCR, and its TCRdb copy is limited to in-frame clones, with some not included. The data contain approximately 200,000 clones, 84% of them singletons. The specimen sequenced was peripheral blood. All receptors come from an elderly woman with COVID-19, enrolled during active disease. The CDR3 runs from the conserved cysteine through the conserved F or W. D genes are given only for firm matches. A clone size is listed for some rows: how often the clone was seen (once, few, many), or a class if it is expanded.

>NA|NA|TRBV12-3/TRBV12-4|TRBJ2-5
TGTGCCAGCAGGCGGGTGGGAAAAGAGACCCAGTACTTC
CASRRVGKETQYF
>NA|TRBD1|TRBV7-2|TRBJ1-2
TGTGCCAGCAGCTTATCTCGACAGGGTGGGGGCTACACCTTC
CASSLSRQGGGYTF
>NA|TRBD1|TRBV5-6|TRBJ1-6
TGTGCCAGCAGCCTCGGACAGGGAGTAGATTCACCCCTCCACTTT
CASSLGQGVDSPLHF
>NA|NA|TRBV19|TRBJ1-6
TGTGCCAGTAGTATGGACCGAAGCGGTTCACCCCTCCACTTT
CASSMDRSGSPLHF
>few|NA|TRBV7-2|TRBJ1-1
TGTGCCAGCAGCTTATATACTGAAGCTTTCTTT
CASSLYTEAFF
>once|TRBD1|TRBV6-6|TRBJ1-1
TGTGCCAGCATCGACAGGGGGCAAGGTGAAGCTTTCTTT
CASIDRGQGEAFF
>NA|TRBD1|TRBV20-1|TRBJ1-2
TGCAGTGCTAGTGACAGGGGGCGCGACTATGGCTACACCTTC
CSASDRGRDYGYTF
>NA|NA|TRBV28|TRBJ1-2
TGTGCCAGCAGTTCCCCTGGGGGGGTAGCAGGCTACACCTTC
CASSSPGGVAGYTF
>NA|TRBD2|TRBV5-1|TRBJ2-1
TGCGCCAGCAGTTACACTAGCGGGGGGGCCGGTGAGCAGTTCTTC
CASSYTSGGAGEQFF
>NA|TRBD1|TRBV28|TRBJ2-5
TGTGCCAGCAGCCGATTCTACAGGGGATACGTACAAGAGACCCAGTACTTC
CASSRFYRGYVQETQYF
>NA|NA|TRBV4-1|TRBJ1-1
TGCGCCAGCAGCTGGGGCGAGGAGAACACTGAAGCTTTCTTT
CASSWGEENTEAFF
>NA|NA|TRBV27|TRBJ1-1
TGTGCCAGCAGTCCCTTCTCGAGAGGCGGAGAAGCTTTCTTT
CASSPFSRGGEAFF
>NA|NA|TRBV28|TRBJ2-3
TGTGCCAGCAGTTTAGTCAGGAGCACAGATACGCAGTATTTT
CASSLVRSTDTQYF
>NA|NA|TRBV18|TRBJ2-3
TGTGCTACCCTCGGAGGAGTAAATGCAGATACGCAGTATTTT
CATLGGVNADTQYF
>NA|TRBD2|TRBV7-9|TRBJ2-2
TGTGCCAGCAGCCGGACTAGCGGGGGGAGCACCGGGGAGCTGTTTTTT
CASSRTSGGSTGELFF
>few|TRBD1|TRBV5-6|TRBJ1-5
TGTGCCAGCAGCTTGGCTCGACAGGGGAATCAGCCCCAGCATTTT
CASSLARQGNQPQHF
>NA|TRBD1|TRBV15|TRBJ2-1
TGTGCCACCAGCAGAGATCGGACAGGGATCGGGGGTGAGCAGTTCTTC
CATSRDRTGIGGEQFF
>NA|NA|TRBV2|TRBJ1-1
TGTGCCACCCAACAGGACAGGAACACTGAAGCTTTCTTT
CATQQDRNTEAFF
>NA|NA|TRBV5-6|TRBJ2-7
TGTGCCAGCAGCTTGGGCAGATCCTACGAGCAGTACTTC
CASSLGRSYEQYF
>NA|TRBD2|TRBV5-1|TRBJ2-3
TGCGCCAGCAGCGAATTAGCGGGGGGGCCGGGGACGCAGTATTTT
CASSELAGGPGTQYF
>NA|TRBD1|TRBV28|TRBJ1-2
TGTGCCAGCAGTTTCGGGGGAGGTTGGGACAGGGGACGCCAAAACTATGGCTACACCTTC
CASSFGGGWDRGRQNYGYTF
>NA|NA|TRBV2|TRBJ1-3
TGTGCCAGCGTGGGGGGCTCTGGAAACACCATATATTTT
CASVGGSGNTIYF
>NA|TRBD1|TRBV5-1|TRBJ1-1
TGCGCCAGCAGCTTGGAATCGTCAGGGGGAACTGAAGCTTTCTTT
CASSLESSGGTEAFF
>few|NA|TRBV7-9|TRBJ1-5
TGTGCCAGCAGCTTAGCAGGCTCGGGGCCCCAGCATTTT
CASSLAGSGPQHF
>NA|TRBD1|TRBV4-3|TRBJ1-2
TGCGCCAGCAGCCAGGGACAGGGAAGTTCCTACACCTTC
CASSQGQGSSYTF